The 14 T cell receptor beta chains below were found in one sample sequenced in a study of blood T cell repertoires in COVID-19. Measured with immunoSEQ multiplex PCR; TCRdb has only the in-frame clones, and not every one. The sample lists more than 25,000 clones, more than 80% occurring once. Sequencing used peripheral blood. The receptors were sampled from a man aged 80 or over with acute or convalescent COVID-19.

V gene TRBV6-6 combines with J gene TRBJ2-1; perhaps TRBD1 as D (6 bases). The CDR3 runs to 12 residues. CDR1 MNHNY and CDR2 SVGAGI come from the germline V gene (reference sequence). Trimming stripped 6 bases from V and 8 bases from J, with 11 bases between. CDR3 coding DNA: TGTGCCAGCAGCCCAGGGGTCGATGAGCAGTTCTTC. It is translated as CASSPGVDEQFF.

In DNA form, the CDR3 reads TGTGCCACCAGTTTGGGAGGTCAGCCCCAGCATTTT. Translating gives CATSLGGQPQHF. This chain connects TRBV24-1 to TRBJ1-5; no clear D gene. The CDR3 covers 12 residues. In germline, CDR1 is KGHDR, CDR2 SFDVKD. The V end lost 6 bases, the J end lost 6 bases, and 8 bases lay between the germline ends.

This chain joins TRBV5-1 and TRBJ1-6, with 8 bases matching TRBD1. Germline assignment: CDR1 SGHRS and CDR2 YFSETQ. This CDR3 is 15 amino acids long. V shed 3 bases and J 8 bases; nucleotides not matched to a gene: 7. CDR3 sequence (DNA): TGCGCCAGCAGCTCAAACAGGGGGTTAGATTCACCCCTCCACTTT. Protein: CASSSNRGLDSPLHF.

The CDR3 DNA sequence: TGTGCCAGCAGCCCTAGACAGGGCCGTAACTACGAGCAGTACTTC. It specifies CASSPRQGRNYEQYF. This sequence joins TRBV5-8 and TRBJ2-7, with TRBD1 identical over 7 bases. The CDR3 is made up of 15 amino acids. Germline V lookup: CDR1 SGHTS, CDR2 YDEGEE. Germline trimming cut 4 bases from V and 3 bases from J; bases unmatched to any gene: 10. Looking up the rest from reference TRBV5-8 and TRBJ2-7 gives the full variable domain: EAGVTQSPTHLIKTRGQQATLRCSPISGHTSVYWYQQALGLGLQFLLWYDEGEERNRGNFPPRFSGRQFPNYSSELNVNALELEDSALYLCASSPRQGRNYEQYFGPGTRLTVT.

The DNA of the CDR3 is TGTGCCAGCAGCTTAGGCGGGGGGCACAGCACAGATACGCAGTATTTT. This codes for CASSLGGGHSTDTQYF. The chain combines TRBV11-2 with TRBJ2-3, with 8 bases aligning to TRBD2. V was pared by 1 base and J by 0 bases, with 3 bases of the junction left unmatched. The CDR3 contains 16 residues. In germline, CDR1 is SGHAT, CDR2 FQNNGV. The full variable domain, with the rest looked up from reference TRBV11-2 and TRBJ2-3, is EAGVAQSPRYKIIEKRQSVAFWCNPISGHATLYWYQQILGQGPKLLIQFQNNGVVDDSQLPKDRFSAERLKGVDSTLKIQPAKLEDSAVYLCASSLGGGHSTDTQYFGPGTRLTVL.

This clone was detected a few times. The rearrangement uses TRBV28 and TRBJ2-5, with D maybe TRBD2 (6 bases). Per germline, CDR1 MDHEN and CDR2 SYDVKM. Trimming pared 11 bases from V and 4 bases from J, leaving 20 bases between. The CDR3 consists of 14 residues. The CDR3 region has the DNA TGTGCCTGCGCGGGGCACCCGAAAGGAGAGACCCAGTACTTC. Translation gives CACAGHPKGETQYF.

The rearrangement links TRBV5-1 to TRBJ1-1; D is perhaps TRBD1 (6 bases). The V gene lost 0 bases and the J gene lost 0 bases, with 9 bases spanning the gap. The CDR3 extends over 15 amino acids. Looked up from germline, CDR1 is SGHRS and CDR2 is YFSETQ. The CDR3 spells CASSLARDMNTEAFF. In nucleotides, the CDR3 is TGCGCCAGCAGCTTGGCCAGGGACATGAACACTGAAGCTTTCTTT.

The chain has TRBV9 and TRBJ2-7; a possible D gene is TRBD1 (5 bases). The V gene's germline CDR1 is SGDLS and CDR2 YYNGEE. V lost 0 bases and J 3 bases, leaving 13 bases between the germline ends. This CDR3 is built from 15 residues. CDR3 sequence: CASSVESGWIYEQYF. CDR3 nucleotides: TGTGCCAGCAGCGTAGAGTCAGGGTGGATCTACGAGCAGTACTTC. The full variable domain, its missing parts supplied by reference TRBV9 and TRBJ2-7, is DSGVTQTPKHLITATGQRVTLRCSPRSGDLSVYWYQQSLDQGLQFLIQYYNGEERAKGNILERFSAQQFPDLHSELNLSSLELGDSALYFCASSVESGWIYEQYFGPGTRLTVT.

The V gene is TRBV19, the J gene TRBJ2-2, with 10 bases fitting TRBD1. Germline-derived CDR1 and CDR2 are LNHDA and SQIVND (reference sequence). The CDR3 is 15 residues long. V lost 4 bases to trimming and J lost 5 bases; unmatched junction nucleotides: 4. In nucleotides, the CDR3 is TGTGCCAGTAGTACCGGACAGGGGGGAACCGGGGAGCTGTTTTTT. It is translated as CASSTGQGGTGELFF.

This rearrangement joins TRBV19 to TRBJ2-5; 7 positions match TRBD1. Germline-derived CDR1 and CDR2 are LNHDA and SQIVND (reference sequence). Trimming cost V 4 bases and J 1 base; bases outside gene matches: 0. This CDR3 has 13 residues. The CDR3: CASSRDSQETQYF. In nucleotides, the CDR3 is TGTGCCAGTAGTAGGGACAGCCAAGAGACCCAGTACTTC.

The V and J genes are TRBV19 and TRBJ1-2, with TRBD1 as a possible D gene (6 bases). The germline gives CDR1 LNHDA, CDR2 SQIVND (reference sequence). The CDR3 consists of 15 residues. Trimming cost V 1 base and J 4 bases, with 13 bases left between them. The CDR3 DNA reads TGTGCCAGTAGTATAGTGGGGGCTGAGAGCTATGGCTACACCTTC. Its protein product is CASSIVGAESYGYTF.

The chain employs TRBV3-1 (or the pseudogene TRBV3-2) and TRBJ2-3, with 7 bases fitting TRBD2. Trimming cost V 0 bases and J 4 bases; bases outside gene matches: 1. The CDR3 totals 14 residues. Per the germline V gene, CDR1 is LGHDT and CDR2 is YNNKEL (reference sequence). DNA for the CDR3: TGTGCCAGCAGCCAAGATCGGGGGGCAGATACGCAGTATTTT. Translating gives CASSQDRGADTQYF.

The chain recombines TRBV5-6 with TRBJ2-5; 7 bases are a match to TRBD2. J was trimmed by 5 bases and V by 1 base; bases with no gene match: 8. Germline V gene lookup returns CDR1 SGHDT and CDR2 YYEEEE. The CDR3 is made up of 15 amino acids. The CDR3 spells CASSLYGEGRETQYF. The CDR3 coding sequence is TGTGCCAGCAGCTTGTACGGGGAGGGGAGGGAGACCCAGTACTTC. The complete variable domain, with remaining parts taken from reference TRBV5-6 and TRBJ2-5, reads DAGVTQSPTHLIKTRGQQVTLRCSPKSGHDTVSWYQQALGQGPQFIFQYYEEEERQRGNFPDRFSGHQFPNYSSELNVNALLLGDSALYLCASSLYGEGRETQYFGPGTRLLVL.

The V gene is TRBV19, the J gene TRBJ2-2, with 7 bases lining up with TRBD1. CDR1 is LNHDA, CDR2 SQIVND, per germline (reference sequence). The CDR3 has 16 residues. With 2 bases clipped from V and 4 bases from J, the junction kept 7 bases outside the gene matches. The CDR3 sequence: CASSIRRGQLTGELFF. In nucleotides, the CDR3 is TGTGCCAGTAGTATAAGAAGGGGACAGCTCACCGGGGAGCTGTTTTTT. Variable domain in full (rest from reference TRBV19 and TRBJ2-2): DGGITQSPKYLFRKEGQNVTLSCEQNLNHDAMYWYRQDPGQGLRLIYYSQIVNDFQKGDIAEGYSVSREKKESFPLTVTSAQKNPTAFYLCASSIRRGQLTGELFFGEGSRLTVL.